This T cell receptor beta chain was obtained from a study of T-cell reconstitution after alpha-beta-depleted transplantation in children. General study findings and limits: Approximately two months post-transplant, alpha-beta T cells reportedly originated from several hundred expanded graft clones. At the one-year point after transplant, T-cell counts and TCRbeta diversity were found to come mostly from T cells that had been newly produced.

As for this clonotype: What it binds is unknown.

A library of TCRbeta sequences, prepared with unique molecular identifiers, was generated. TCRdb ran MiXCR on the PCR reads and lists one entry per CDR3 protein. The sample comprises 780,000 or so distinct CDR3 sequences, around 15% of which are singletons, and roughly 4.8% rests with the top ten. The CDR3 totals 14 residues. J was trimmed by 7 bases and V by 8 bases; bases with no gene match: 10. The germline V gene encodes CDR1 MDHEN and CDR2 SYDVKM. The sequencing here drew on PBMCs, mostly from graft donor cells, taken 360 days after TCRalphabeta/CD19-depleted stem cell transplant. This clonotype was sampled from a male patient younger than 18 who had a stem cell transplant for acute lymphoblastic leukemia, so the T cells may come from the graft donor. The chain carries TRBV28 and TRBJ2-1, with 8 bases that match TRBD2. This CDR3 reads CASQPGGVTNEQFF. CDR3 DNA sequence: TGTGCCAGCCAACCGGGAGGGGTCACGAATGAGCAGTTCTTC. The full variable domain, with the rest looked up from reference TRBV28 and TRBJ2-1, is DVKVTQSSRYLVKRTGEKVFLECVQDMDHENMFWYRQDPGLGLRLIYFSYDVKMKEKGDIPEGYSVSREKKERFSLILESASTNQTSMYLCASQPGGVTNEQFFGPGTRLTVL.